The TCR beta chain described here comes from a study of cytomegalovirus exposure and HLA in healthy donors. Turning to the study itself: Most donors, 70% to 85% of over 350 genotyped, fell in the Caucasian-associated ancestry cluster. Notes on the study in general: Excluded were some V segments that proved indistinguishable, including TRBV6-2 and TRBV6-3. By a later analysis, the bulk of CMV-associated TCR beta chains appeared HLA-restricted. Cytomegalovirus-associated TCR beta chains were listed, numbering some 150.

The V gene end was trimmed by 0 bases and the J gene end by 2 bases; junction bases not matched to a gene: 7. There are 16 residues in the CDR3. Germline CDR1 MNHEY, CDR2 SMNVEV (reference sequence). In the PCR, 60 Vbeta and 13 Jbeta primers were used. The repertoire was sequenced with immunoSEQ multiplex PCR; TCRdb's copy has only in-frame clones and lacks some. The sample gives about 190,000 clones, about 81% of which show up once; around 0.8% is in the top ten. Notes on this clone: Its matching antigen is unknown.

The sample was PBMCs. The clonotype comes from a woman aged 18-29 years in good health and CMV-seronegative. The V gene is TRBV27, the J gene TRBJ2-7, with TRBD1 matching over 7 bases. The CDR3 DNA reads as TGTGCCAGCAGTTTATCAGCCGGACAGGTCGCCTACGAGCAGTACTTC. Its protein product is CASSLSAGQVAYEQYF.